These T cell receptor beta chains were read from a single sample in a study of graft-versus-host responses after intestinal transplantation. Data came from immunoSEQ multiplex PCR; TCRdb stores just in-frame clones and leaves some out. The sample has over 55,000 clones; approximately 80% are singletons. Which antigens these TCRs recognize remains unknown. Sequences were derived from unstimulated CD4+ T cells sorted from spleen or lymph node cells, sampled before transplant. The receptors stem from a human donor who was the organ donor for an intestinal transplant. Each CDR3 is given with its conserved first and last residue. A row's size may be missing; if present it is once, few, many or a size class.

j_call v_call clone_size cdr3_aa
TRBJ1-1 TRBV28 . CASSLTVNTEAFF
TRBJ2-3 TRBV27 . CASSHPTTKGTDTQYF
TRBJ2-2 TRBV6-5 . CASSGRVNTGELFF
TRBJ2-5 TRBV9 . CASSSGGGGETQYF
TRBJ2-2 TRBV4-2 . CASSQVGPGGNTGELFF
TRBJ2-5 TRBV5-6 . CASSLGLAVQETQYF
TRBJ2-6 TRBV7-6 . CASSPRTGGDLSGANVLTF
TRBJ1-1 TRBV7-9 . CASSDRGNTEAFF
TRBJ2-3 TRBV9 . CASSVEAGARDTQYF
TRBJ2-3 TRBV6-1 . CASSEAITGTDTQYF
TRBJ1-5 TRBV19 many CASSMGRGANQPQHF
TRBJ1-1 TRBV5-1 . CASSSLGQLNTEAFF
TRBJ1-2 TRBV28 . CASSPHQALYGYTF
TRBJ1-6 TRBV6-1 . CASRGGDSPLHF
TRBJ1-6 TRBV13 . CASSLDPTRALHF
TRBJ1-1 TRBV20-1 . CSARSGWKAFF
TRBJ2-1 TRBV6-5 . CASSYLGQGNNNEQFF
TRBJ1-5 TRBV27 . CASRSYITSNQPQHF
TRBJ2-5 TRBV13 . CASSRLTGRETQYF
TRBJ1-5 TRBV2 . CASSQDRGRGQPQHF
TRBJ2-1 TRBV11-3 . CASSLDGTGGYNEQFF
TRBJ1-4 TRBV6-1 . CASSDQDTVEKLFF
TRBJ1-4 TRBV27 . CASSSRGQGPHEKLFF
TRBJ1-3 TRBV28 . CATLGRTAGNTIYF
TRBJ2-5 TRBV18 . CASSHTRGQETQYF
TRBJ1-2 TRBV28 . CASSLSAINYGYTF